This T cell receptor (beta chain) came from a study of vaccination effects on CD4 cells after COVID-19 (dated by TCRdb to the early 2020s). Background for the entire study: Participants received two doses of either the BNT162b2 or the mRNA-1273 mRNA SARS-CoV-2 vaccine. In both COVID-19 convalescent patients and infection-naive vaccine recipients, the study compared SARS-CoV-2 spike-specific CD4+ TCR repertoires from before mRNA vaccination with those from after it. The full study included some 10 COVID-19 convalescent patients and a few SARS-CoV-2-naive healthy vaccine recipients. Cultures from other donors in the study were sequenced with the Oncomine TCR Beta short-read assay on an Illumina iSeq 100. Paper-wide results and their limitations: Clones induced by infection and clones induced by vaccination both contracted markedly at late timepoints after vaccination, which fits with T cell responses waning over time. In healthy vaccine recipients, vaccine-induced clones were almost all SARS-CoV-2 mono-reactive, with only 1 of 255 cross-reactive with common cold coronaviruses. Limitations of the study were the small number of convalescent patients and the absence of early post-infection timepoints.

The library was built by means of the immunoSEQ multiplex PCR assay. DNA from the cultured and isolated CD4+ T cells underwent TCR beta CDR3 sequencing. Turning to the authors' computational methods: Non-productive TCR sequences were discarded, and reads were trimmed to the CDR3 region, with only CDR3s of 7 or more amino acids retained. Antigen-specific clonotypes were identified with the MANAFEST web app by comparing expansion in peptide wells against reference cultures. To be called positive, a clone needed expansion at FDR<0.05 compared with the reference and with all other wells, an odds ratio greater than 5, and a frequency greater than 0.1% in two replicate wells. A clonotype was called cross-reactive if it was significantly expanded both in SARS-CoV-2 spike wells and in at least one common cold coronavirus spike condition. CDR3 similarity was assessed by Levenshtein distance using the stringdist R package, and unrooted trees were constructed with ape in R 3.6.1. The table comes from immuneACCESS by way of TCRdb, which keeps in-frame sequences with V and J called. Part of the clones is missing from these tables; in studies checked, under half for an unresolved V gene and the rest for unknown reasons. The DNA was the basis for D and trimming; V, J and clone size are from that table. Counted in this sample were 55,000 to 80,000 clones; around 80% of them appeared once. More than 9% of the sample is taken by the ten largest.

Concerning this clone: Its target antigen remains unknown. No base qualities exist here, and no much larger clone lies one base off it.

In the ViraFEST assay, PBMC were stimulated with viral peptide pools, and TCR sequencing was then used to find antigen-specific CD4+ T cell clonotypes based on their expansion. After less than eleven days of culture, CD4+ T cells were isolated with the EasySep CD4+ T cell isolation kit. None of the healthy vaccine recipients had a prior SARS-CoV-2 infection, which was confirmed by nucleocapsid antibody tests that came back negative both before and after vaccination. Approximately 2 million PBMC per well were cultured in IMDM with approximately 5% human AB serum, 10 IU/ml IL-2 and gentamicin, plus 10 ug/ml peptides. On days 3 and 7, half of the culture medium was replaced with fresh IL-2-containing medium. Unless noted otherwise, every peptide stimulation condition was grown in triplicate wells. Using Ficoll-Paque Plus gradient centrifugation, PBMC were separated from whole blood and then either used fresh or cryopreserved at -140C. The spike proteins of SARS-CoV-2 and of the common cold coronaviruses HCoV-NL63, HCoV-OC43 and HCoV-229E were spanned by overlapping peptide pools. The QIAamp micro DNA kit was used to extract genomic DNA from the cultured CD4+ T cells.

Here the sequenced sample was CD4+ T cells from PBMCs cultured with SARS-CoV-2 spike peptides, taken before COVID-19 vaccination. The sample's cell subset or site label is to be understood as: SARS-CoV-2 spike overlapping peptide pool stimulation. This TCR was recovered from a human donor who received a COVID-19 vaccine.

In nucleotide form, the sequence is TGTGCCAGCTCACCATCGGGGGTTGGCGAGCAGTACGTC. Its protein reads: CASSPSGVGEQYV. The V and J genes are TRBV18 and TRBJ2-7; the D gene is perhaps TRBD2, from 6 matching bases. CDR1 and CDR2 are read off the germline V gene as KGHSH and LQKENI. Relative to germline, V is 2 bases shorter and J is 6 bases shorter, with 11 bases between their ends. Measured from the cysteine to the valine, the CDR3 is 13 residues long. This entry keeps only the CDR3 DNA: 39 bases, framed from base 1.